This TCR beta chain was identified in a study of shared clonotypes between healthy human individuals. Only in-frame clones appear in the TCRdb table, and some are missing; sequencing was by immunoSEQ multiplex PCR. Altogether fewer than 1.4 million clones are present, about four fifths being singletons, with the ten largest covering under 0.8%. The length of the CDR3 is 15 residues. Trimming at V came to 4 bases and at J to 8 bases, leaving 14 bases not matched to a gene. In germline, CDR1 is SGHRS, CDR2 YFSETQ. The receptor's source is a man aged 18-30 years in good health. Some clones in this sample may be carry-over from other donors' samples. Material for sequencing was memory CD4+ T cells from PBMCs. Subset defined: CD45RA-negative fraction. The rearrangement uses TRBV5-1 and TRBJ1-1; 7 bases map to TRBD1. CDR3 amino acids: CASSLSGQIPDEAFF. The CDR3 nucleotides are TGCGCCAGCAGCCTTTCGGGACAGATACCAGACGAAGCTTTCTTT. The variable domain in full, completed from reference TRBV5-1 and TRBJ1-1, reads KAGVTQTPRYLIKTRGQQVTLSCSPISGHRSVSWYQQTPGQGLQFLFEYFSETQRNKGNFPGRFSGRQFSNSRSEMNVSTLELGDSALYLCASSLSGQIPDEAFFGQGTRLTVV.